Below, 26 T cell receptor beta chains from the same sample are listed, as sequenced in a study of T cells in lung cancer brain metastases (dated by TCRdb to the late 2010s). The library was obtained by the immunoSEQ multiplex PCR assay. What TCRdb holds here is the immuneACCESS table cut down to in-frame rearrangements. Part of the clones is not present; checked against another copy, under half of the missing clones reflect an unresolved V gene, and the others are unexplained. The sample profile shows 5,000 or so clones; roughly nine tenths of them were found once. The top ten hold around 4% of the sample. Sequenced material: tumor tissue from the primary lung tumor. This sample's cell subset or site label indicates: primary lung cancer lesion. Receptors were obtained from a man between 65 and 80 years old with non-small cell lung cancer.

The CDR3 sequence is CASSVSQNTEAFF. The CDR3 DNA reads TGTGCCAGCAGCGTGAGTCAGAACACTGAAGCTTTCTTT. The chain links TRBV6-5 to TRBJ1-1; D not resolved. The germline CDR1 and CDR2 sequences are MNHEY and SVGAGI. The V gene lost 6 bases and the J gene lost 1 base, with 9 bases spanning the gap. CDR3 length equals 13 residues.

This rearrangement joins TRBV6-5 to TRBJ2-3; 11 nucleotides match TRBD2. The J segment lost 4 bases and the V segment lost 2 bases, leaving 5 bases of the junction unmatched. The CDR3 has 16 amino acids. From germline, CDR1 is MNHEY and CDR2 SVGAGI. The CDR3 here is CASSYALAGAADTQYF. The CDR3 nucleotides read TGTGCCAGCAGTTACGCACTAGCGGGGGCCGCAGATACGCAGTATTTT.

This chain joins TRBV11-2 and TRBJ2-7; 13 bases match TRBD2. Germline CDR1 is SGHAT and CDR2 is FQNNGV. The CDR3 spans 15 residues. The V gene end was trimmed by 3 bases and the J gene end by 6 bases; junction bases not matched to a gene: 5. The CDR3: CASSFGLAGASEQYF. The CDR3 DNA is TGTGCCAGCAGCTTCGGACTAGCGGGAGCCTCCGAGCAGTACTTC.

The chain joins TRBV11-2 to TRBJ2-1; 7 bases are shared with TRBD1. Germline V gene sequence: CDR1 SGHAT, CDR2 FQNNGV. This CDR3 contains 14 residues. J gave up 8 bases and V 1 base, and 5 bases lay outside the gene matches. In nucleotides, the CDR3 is TGTGCCAGCAGCTTAGGATTTACAGGGGATGAGCAGTTCTTC. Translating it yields CASSLGFTGDEQFF. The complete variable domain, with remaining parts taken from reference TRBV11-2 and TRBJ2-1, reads EAGVAQSPRYKIIEKRQSVAFWCNPISGHATLYWYQQILGQGPKLLIQFQNNGVVDDSQLPKDRFSAERLKGVDSTLKIQPAKLEDSAVYLCASSLGFTGDEQFFGPGTRLTVL.

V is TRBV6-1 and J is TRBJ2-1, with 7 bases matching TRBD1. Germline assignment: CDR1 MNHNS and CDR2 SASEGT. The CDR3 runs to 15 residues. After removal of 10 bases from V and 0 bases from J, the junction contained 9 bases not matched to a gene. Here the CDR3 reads CAITQGQSSYNEQFF. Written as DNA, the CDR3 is TGTGCCATCACACAGGGACAGAGCTCCTACAATGAGCAGTTCTTC.

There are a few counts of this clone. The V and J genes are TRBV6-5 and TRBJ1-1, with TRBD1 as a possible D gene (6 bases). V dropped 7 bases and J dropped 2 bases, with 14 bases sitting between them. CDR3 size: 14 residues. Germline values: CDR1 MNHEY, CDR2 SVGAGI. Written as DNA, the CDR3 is TGTGCCAGCAACGTCGGGGGGCTTAACACTGAAGCTTTCTTT. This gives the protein CASNVGGLNTEAFF.

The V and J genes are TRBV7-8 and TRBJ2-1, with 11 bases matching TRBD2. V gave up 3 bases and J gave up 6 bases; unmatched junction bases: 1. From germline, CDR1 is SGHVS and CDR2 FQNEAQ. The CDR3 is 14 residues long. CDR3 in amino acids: CASSFSGRVNEQFF. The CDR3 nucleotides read TGTGCCAGCAGCTTTAGCGGGAGGGTCAATGAGCAGTTCTTC.

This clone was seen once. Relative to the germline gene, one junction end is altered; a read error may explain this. CDR3 DNA sequence: TGTGTTAGTGGTTTGGGGACAGGGGGCTTCTACAATGAGCAGTTCTTC. Protein product: CVSGLGTGGFYNEQFF. This rearrangement joins TRBV12-5 to TRBJ2-1, with TRBD1 matching over 12 bases. Germline CDR1 reads LGHNT; CDR2 reads FRNRAP. This CDR3 region has 16 residues.

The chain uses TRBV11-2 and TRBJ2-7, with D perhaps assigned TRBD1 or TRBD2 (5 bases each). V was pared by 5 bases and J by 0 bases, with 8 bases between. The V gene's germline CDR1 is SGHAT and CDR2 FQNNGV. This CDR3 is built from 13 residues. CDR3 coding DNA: TGTGCCAGCAGCGGGGGTCGCTCCTACGAGCAGTACTTC. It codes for CASSGGRSYEQYF.

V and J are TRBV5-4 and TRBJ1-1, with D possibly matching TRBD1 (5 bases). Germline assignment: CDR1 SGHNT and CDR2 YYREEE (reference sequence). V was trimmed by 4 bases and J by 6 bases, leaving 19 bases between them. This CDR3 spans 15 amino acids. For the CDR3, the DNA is TGTGCCAGCAGCCCCGGAGGTATTAGGGACGCTGAAGCTTTCTTT. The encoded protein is CASSPGGIRDAEAFF.

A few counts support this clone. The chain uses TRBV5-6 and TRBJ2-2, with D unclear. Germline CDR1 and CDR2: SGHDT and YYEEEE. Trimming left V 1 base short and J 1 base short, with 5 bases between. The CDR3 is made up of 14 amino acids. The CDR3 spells CASSLPRNTGELFF. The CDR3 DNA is TGTGCCAGCAGCTTGCCACGGAACACCGGGGAGCTGTTTTTT. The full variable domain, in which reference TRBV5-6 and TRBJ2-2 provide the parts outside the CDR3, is DAGVTQSPTHLIKTRGQQVTLRCSPKSGHDTVSWYQQALGQGPQFIFQYYEEEERQRGNFPDRFSGHQFPNYSSELNVNALLLGDSALYLCASSLPRNTGELFFGEGSRLTVL.

The CDR3 DNA is TGTGCCAGCAGTCAGGACAGGGGGGGCACCGGGGAGCTGTTTTTT. Protein: CASSQDRGGTGELFF. J is TRBJ2-2 and V is TRBV7-2; TRBD1 matches 10 bases. The CDR3 runs to 15 residues. CDR1 is SGHTA and CDR2 is FQGNSA in the germline V gene. V shed 6 bases, J shed 4 bases, and the junction held 5 bases outside the gene matches. Full variable domain (remainder filled in from reference TRBV7-2 and TRBJ2-2): GAGVSQSPSNKVTEKGKDVELRCDPISGHTALYWYRQSLGQGLEFLIYFQGNSAPDKSGLPSDRFSAERTGGSVSTLTIQRTQQEDSAVYLCASSQDRGGTGELFFGEGSRLTVL.

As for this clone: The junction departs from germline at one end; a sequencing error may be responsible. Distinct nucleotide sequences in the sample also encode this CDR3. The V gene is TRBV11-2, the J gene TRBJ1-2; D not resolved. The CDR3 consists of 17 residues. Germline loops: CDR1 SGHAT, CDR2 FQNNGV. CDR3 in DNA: TGTGCTAGCAGCTCCAGAGGAGGGAAAACCTCTAACTATGGCTACACCTTC. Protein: CASSSRGGKTSNYGYTF.

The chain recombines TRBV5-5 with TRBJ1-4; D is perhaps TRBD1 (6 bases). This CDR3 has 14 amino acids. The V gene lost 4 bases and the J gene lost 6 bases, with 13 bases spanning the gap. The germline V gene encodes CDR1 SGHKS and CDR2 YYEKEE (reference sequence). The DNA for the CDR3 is TGTGCCAGCAGCCCTGGACAGCCTGATGAAAAACTGTTTTTT. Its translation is CASSPGQPDEKLFF.

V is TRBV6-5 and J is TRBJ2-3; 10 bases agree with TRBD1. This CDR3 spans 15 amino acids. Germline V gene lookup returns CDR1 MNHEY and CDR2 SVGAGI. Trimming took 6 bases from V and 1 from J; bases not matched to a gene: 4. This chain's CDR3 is CASRTTGGRTDTQYF. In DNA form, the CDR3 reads TGTGCCAGCAGAACGACAGGGGGCCGCACAGATACGCAGTATTTT.

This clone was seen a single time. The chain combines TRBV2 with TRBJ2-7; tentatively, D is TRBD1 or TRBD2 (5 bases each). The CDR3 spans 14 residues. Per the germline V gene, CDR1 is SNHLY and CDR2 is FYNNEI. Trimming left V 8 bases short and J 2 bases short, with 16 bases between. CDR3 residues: CASGPGPSPYEQYF. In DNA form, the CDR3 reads TGTGCCAGCGGCCCGGGACCTAGCCCCTACGAGCAGTACTTC.

The CDR3 here is CASSLVEGGELFF. The CDR3 nucleotides are TGTGCCAGCAGCTTGGTAGAGGGCGGGGAGCTGTTTTTT. The rearrangement links TRBV5-5 to TRBJ2-2; a weak D match, TRBD2 (5 bases). Trimming took off 0 bases at V and 7 bases at J, with 7 bases between the two ends. There are 13 residues in the CDR3. CDR1 SGHKS and CDR2 YYEKEE come from the germline V gene (reference sequence). Full variable domain (outside the CDR3, taken from reference TRBV5-5 and TRBJ2-2): DAGVTQSPTHLIKTRGQQVTLRCSPISGHKSVSWYQQVLGQGPQFIFQYYEKEERGRGNFPDRFSARQFPNYSSELNVNALLLGDSALYLCASSLVEGGELFFGEGSRLTVL.

The CDR3: CASSLALTGEVSYEQYF. CDR3 in DNA: TGTGCCAGCAGCTTAGCGTTGACAGGGGAAGTCTCCTACGAGCAGTACTTC. V is TRBV7-9 and J is TRBJ2-7; 8 positions match TRBD1. CDR1 and CDR2 from the germline V gene are SEHNR and FQNEAQ (reference sequence). The J segment lost 0 bases and the V segment lost 0 bases, leaving 7 bases of the junction unmatched. The CDR3 is 17 amino acids.

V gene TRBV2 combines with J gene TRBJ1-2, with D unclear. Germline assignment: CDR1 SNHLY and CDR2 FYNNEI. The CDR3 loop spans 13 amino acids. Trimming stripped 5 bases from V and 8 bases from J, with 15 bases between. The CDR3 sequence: CASSSQGLGGYTF. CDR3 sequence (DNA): TGTGCCAGCAGTTCCCAAGGGCTGGGGGGCTACACCTTC.

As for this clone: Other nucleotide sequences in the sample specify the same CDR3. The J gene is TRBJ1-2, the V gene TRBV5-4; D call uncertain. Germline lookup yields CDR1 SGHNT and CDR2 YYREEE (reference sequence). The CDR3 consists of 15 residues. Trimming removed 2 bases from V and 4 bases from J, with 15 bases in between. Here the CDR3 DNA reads TGTGCCAGCAGCTTATGGACGGGCCTCCCCTATGGCTACACCTTC. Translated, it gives CASSLWTGLPYGYTF.

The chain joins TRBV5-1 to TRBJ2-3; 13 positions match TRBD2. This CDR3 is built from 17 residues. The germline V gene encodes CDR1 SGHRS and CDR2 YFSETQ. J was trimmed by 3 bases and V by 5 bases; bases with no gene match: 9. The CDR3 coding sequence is TGCGCCAGCAGACCCGGGACTAGCGGGACAAGAACAGATACGCAGTATTTT. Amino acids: CASRPGTSGTRTDTQYF.

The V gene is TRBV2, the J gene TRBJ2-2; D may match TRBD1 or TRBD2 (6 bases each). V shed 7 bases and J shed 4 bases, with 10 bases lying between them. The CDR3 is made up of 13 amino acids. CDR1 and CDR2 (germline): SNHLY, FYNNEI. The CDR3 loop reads CASTEGGTGELFF. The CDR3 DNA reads TGTGCCAGCACCGAGGGGGGCACCGGGGAGCTGTTTTTT. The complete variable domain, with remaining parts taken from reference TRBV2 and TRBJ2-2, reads EPEVTQTPSHQVTQMGQEVILRCVPISNHLYFYWYRQILGQKVEFLVSFYNNEISEKSEIFDDQFSVERPDGSNFTLKIRSTKLEDSAMYFCASTEGGTGELFFGEGSRLTVL.

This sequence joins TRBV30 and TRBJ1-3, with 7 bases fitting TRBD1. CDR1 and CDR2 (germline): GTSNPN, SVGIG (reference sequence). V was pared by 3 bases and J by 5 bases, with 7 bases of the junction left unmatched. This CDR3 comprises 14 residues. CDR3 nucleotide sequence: TGTGCCTGGAGGTCCGGGACAGTAAGAAACACCATATATTTT. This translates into CAWRSGTVRNTIYF. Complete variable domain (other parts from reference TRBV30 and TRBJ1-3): SQTIHQWPATLVQPVGSPLSLECTVEGTSNPNLYWYRQAAGRGLQLLFYSVGIGQISSEVPQNLSASRPQDRQFILSSKKLLLSDSGFYLCAWRSGTVRNTIYFGEGSWLTVV.

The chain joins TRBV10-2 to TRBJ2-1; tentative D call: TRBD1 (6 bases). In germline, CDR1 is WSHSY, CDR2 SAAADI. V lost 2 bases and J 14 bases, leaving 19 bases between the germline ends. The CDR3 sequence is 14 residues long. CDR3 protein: CASSEPTGTSREFF. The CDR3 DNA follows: TGCGCCAGCAGTGAGCCGACCGGGACATCAAGGGAGTTCTTC.

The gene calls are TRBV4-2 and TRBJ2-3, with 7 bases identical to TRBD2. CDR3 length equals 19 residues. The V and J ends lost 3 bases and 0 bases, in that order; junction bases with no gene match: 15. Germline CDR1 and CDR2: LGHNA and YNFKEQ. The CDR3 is CASSQVPGGGGASTDTQYF. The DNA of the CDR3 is TGTGCCAGCAGCCAGGTTCCTGGCGGGGGAGGAGCTAGCACAGATACGCAGTATTTT.

The CDR3 loop reads CASSDSGELFF. In nucleotides, the CDR3 is TGTGCCAGCTCCGATAGCGGGGAGCTGTTTTTT. The V gene is TRBV18, the J gene TRBJ2-2; D call uncertain. Trimming took 6 bases from V and 7 from J, leaving 6 bases between them. Germline V gene data show CDR1 as KGHSH and CDR2 as LQKENI. The CDR3 sequence is 11 residues long.